The 13 T cell receptor beta chains in this list originate from one sample, sequenced in a study of blood T cells in healthy people across ages. Primers used in a second PCR of roughly 7 to 12 cycles were a sample-barcoded 5' primer and a J-beta primer mix. TCRdb analysed the 5' RACE reads with MiXCR anew, one entry per CDR3 protein. Among hundreds of thousands of distinct CDR3 sequences, 58% were seen once, and the ten largest hold over 35%. Source material: blood. The receptor source for this set is a man aged 55-75 years in good health.

This chain connects TRBV29-1 to TRBJ1-1; tentatively, D is TRBD1 (5 bases). From germline, CDR1 is SQVTM and CDR2 ANQGSEA. V was cut by 7 bases and J by 5 bases, with 14 bases left in between. The CDR3 has 12 residues. The CDR3 sequence is CSGGTIGTEAFF. DNA of the CDR3: TGCAGCGGGGGGACGATCGGAACTGAAGCTTTCTTT.

The CDR3 nucleotides are TGTGCCCGGGCGACGGGGACAGGGGATCAGCCCCAGCATTTT. As protein: CARATGTGDQPQHF. The rearrangement joins TRBV27 to TRBJ1-5, with TRBD1 matching 10 bases. CDR1 is MNHEY and CDR2 is SMNVEV in the germline V gene (reference sequence). The J segment lost 5 bases and the V segment lost 11 bases, leaving 9 bases of the junction unmatched. The CDR3 is made up of 14 amino acids.

The chain is built from TRBV5-1 and TRBJ2-1, with D possibly TRBD1 on 6 matching bases. This CDR3 comprises 15 residues. CDR1 is SGHRS, CDR2 YFSETQ, per germline. V was trimmed by 4 bases and J by 6 bases, leaving 17 bases between them. The DNA for the CDR3 is TGCGCCAGCAGCGTTTTACTGACAGGAGGCAATGAGCAGTTCTTC. Translating it yields CASSVLLTGGNEQFF.

The V and J genes are TRBV20-1 and TRBJ2-3; possible D gene TRBD2, 7 bases. Germline assignment: CDR1 DFQATT and CDR2 SNEGSKA (reference sequence). Trimming cost V 6 bases and J 2 bases, with 18 bases left between them. The CDR3 totals 15 residues. The DNA of the CDR3 is TGCAGTGCCTCGCATGCGGGGGCCTACACAGATACGCAGTATTTT. Encoded protein: CSASHAGAYTDTQYF.

This clonotype has only one observation. V gene TRBV2 combines with J gene TRBJ2-5; either TRBD1 or TRBD2 may fit D (5 bases each). This CDR3 comprises 15 residues. CDR1 is SNHLY, CDR2 FYNNEI, per germline. V lost 6 bases to trimming and J lost 11 bases, with 25 bases between them. The CDR3 spells CASRRPRDANNEQYF. CDR3 DNA sequence: TGTGCCAGCAGACGTCCCCGGGACGCAAACAATGAGCAGTACTTC.

The DNA for the CDR3 is TGTGCCAGCAGTCGGACAGGGTACGGTGGGGCCAACGTCCTGACTTTC. Its translation: CASSRTGYGGANVLTF. The chain has TRBV6-5 and TRBJ2-6, with TRBD1 identical over 8 bases. After removal of 5 bases from V and 3 bases from J, the junction contained 6 bases not matched to a gene. The CDR3 runs 16 residues. The V gene's germline CDR1 is MNHEY and CDR2 SVGAGI.

The chain carries TRBV4-1 and TRBJ2-5, with 9 nucleotides matching TRBD1. Germline V gene sequence: CDR1 MGHRA, CDR2 YSYEKL. The CDR3 runs 14 residues. Trimming took 1 base from V and 7 from J; bases not matched to a gene: 4. CDR3: CASSQAKDRGTQYF. CDR3 nucleotides: TGCGCCAGCAGCCAAGCAAAGGACAGGGGGACCCAGTACTTC.

This clonotype appeared a single time. The chain is built from TRBV18 and TRBJ2-4; 7 positions match TRBD1. V lost 3 bases to trimming and J lost 13 bases; unmatched junction nucleotides: 9. Germline values: CDR1 KGHSH, CDR2 LQKENI. This CDR3 region has 13 residues. The CDR3, as DNA: TGTGCCAGCTCACCTGAACAGGGGTGGGAGCAGTACTTC. This translates into CASSPEQGWEQYF.

J is TRBJ2-1 and V is TRBV7-8; maybe TRBD1 (6 bases). Looked up from germline, CDR1 is SGHVS and CDR2 is FQNEAQ. Trimming stripped 6 bases from V and 7 bases from J, with 16 bases between. This CDR3 region has 14 residues. As DNA, the CDR3 is TGTGCCAGCAGGGCAAGGACAGCCCGGAATGAGCAGTTCTTC. Translating gives CASRARTARNEQFF.

A note on this clonotype: The junction departs from the called germline gene at one end, perhaps through a read error. This rearrangement joins TRBV20-1 to TRBJ2-1, with unresolved D. The CDR3 runs 16 residues. CDR1 is DFQATT and CDR2 is SNEGSKA in the germline V gene (reference sequence). CDR3 amino acids: CSVRVGLGRSYNEQFF. The CDR3 nucleotides read TGCAGTGTTAGAGTCGGGCTAGGCCGCTCCTACAATGAGCAGTTCTTC.

The chain employs TRBV20-1 and TRBJ2-1, with TRBD2 identical over 9 bases. Trimming cost V 0 bases and J 9 bases; bases outside gene matches: 6. Germline CDR1 and CDR2: DFQATT and SNEGSKA (reference sequence). The CDR3 is 14 residues long. CDR3 sequence: CSAREVGLASEQFF. The CDR3 DNA reads as TGCAGTGCTAGAGAGGTGGGACTAGCCTCTGAGCAGTTCTTC.

J is TRBJ2-5 and V is TRBV6-5, with 9 bases fitting TRBD1. This CDR3 is 13 amino acids long. The J segment lost 3 bases and the V segment lost 8 bases, leaving 4 bases of the junction unmatched. Per germline, CDR1 MNHEY and CDR2 SVGAGI. CDR3 sequence: CASRQGVEETQYF. The CDR3 nucleotides are TGTGCCAGCCGACAGGGGGTTGAAGAGACCCAGTACTTC.

This clonotype appeared once. The chain recombines TRBV20-1 with TRBJ1-2; D gene uncertain. The CDR3 is 13 amino acids. Per the germline V gene, CDR1 is DFQATT and CDR2 is SNEGSKA (reference sequence). CDR3 nucleotides: TGCAAACCGGTGGGAGATACTAACTATGGCTACACCTTC. This codes for CKPVGDTNYGYTF.